The rows below give T cell receptor beta chains drawn from one sample of a study of naive CD8 T cells in extremely preterm neonates. TCRdb's table, derived via immunoSEQ multiplex PCR, lists solely in-frame clones and lacks some. The table includes around 7,500 clones, approximately 98% detected once. The sequencing sample was made of naive CD8+ T cells from cord blood. Receptors were obtained from a newborn in good health. Both conserved end residues are part of each CDR3. A D gene is named only where the DNA matches it firmly. The size entry is marked missing in some rows and otherwise reads once, few, many or a size class.

size: NA; V: TRBV6-5; J: TRBJ2-7; D: TRBD1; CDR3: CASSHRQGYEQYF; DNA: TGTGCCAGCAGTCACAGACAGGGGTACGAGCAGTACTTC
size: NA; V: TRBV27; J: TRBJ2-7; D: NA; CDR3: CASSLTVSYEQYF; DNA: TGTGCCAGCAGTTTAACGGTTAGCTACGAGCAGTACTTC
size: NA; V: TRBV5-1; J: TRBJ1-2; D: NA; CDR3: CASSLGLGALDYGYTF; DNA: TGCGCCAGCAGCTTGGGTCTGGGGGCTCTTGACTATGGCTACACCTTC
size: NA; V: TRBV4-1; J: TRBJ1-6; D: TRBD1; CDR3: CASSQDMGTGDSPLHF; DNA: TGCGCCAGCAGCCAAGATATGGGGACAGGTGATTCGCCCCTCCACTTT
size: NA; V: TRBV30; J: TRBJ2-3; D: TRBD2; CDR3: CASAAGTSSTDTQYF; DNA: TGTGCCTCTGCCGCGGGGACTAGCTCCACAGATACGCAGTATTTT
size: NA; V: TRBV12-5; J: TRBJ1-1; D: TRBD1; CDR3: CASGTGGSTEAFF; DNA: TGTGCTAGTGGGACAGGGGGGAGCACTGAAGCTTTCTTT
size: NA; V: TRBV19; J: TRBJ2-1; D: TRBD1; CDR3: CASSIVGQGNNEQFF; DNA: TGTGCCAGTAGTATAGTAGGACAGGGAAACAATGAGCAGTTCTTC
size: NA; V: TRBV4-1; J: TRBJ2-7; D: NA; CDR3: CASSQDPSGYEQYF; DNA: TGCGCCAGCAGCCAAGACCCTTCGGGCTACGAGCAGTACTTC
size: once; V: TRBV6-1; J: TRBJ2-3; D: NA; CDR3: CASSVLTDTQYF; DNA: TGTGCCAGCAGTGTACTCACAGATACGCAGTATTTT
size: NA; V: TRBV4-1; J: TRBJ2-7; D: NA; CDR3: CASSHTGSSYEQYF; DNA: TGCGCCAGCAGCCACACAGGTAGCTCCTACGAGCAGTACTTC
size: NA; V: TRBV11-2; J: TRBJ2-3; D: NA; CDR3: CASSSTFSTDTQYF; DNA: TGTGCCAGCAGCTCGACATTTAGCACAGATACGCAGTATTTT
size: NA; V: TRBV9; J: TRBJ2-2; D: NA; CDR3: CASSPWTPGAGELFF; DNA: TGTGCCAGCAGCCCCTGGACCCCGGGAGCCGGGGAGCTGTTTTTT
size: NA; V: TRBV7-2; J: TRBJ2-7; D: NA; CDR3: CASSFGGDTYEQYF; DNA: TGTGCCAGCAGCTTTGGGGGCGATACCTACGAGCAGTACTTC
size: NA; V: TRBV5-1; J: TRBJ1-4; D: TRBD1; CDR3: CASSLAGGREKLFF; DNA: TGCGCCAGCAGCTTGGCAGGGGGAAGGGAAAAACTGTTTTTT
size: NA; V: TRBV19; J: TRBJ2-7; D: NA; CDR3: CASSGTGVGGISYEQYF; DNA: TGTGCCAGTAGTGGGACGGGTGTCGGGGGAATCTCCTACGAGCAGTACTTC
size: NA; V: TRBV6-5; J: TRBJ1-4; D: TRBD1; CDR3: CASSQGQGDEKLFF; DNA: TGTGCCAGCAGCCAAGGACAGGGAGACGAAAAACTGTTTTTT
size: NA; V: TRBV9; J: TRBJ2-1; D: TRBD2; CDR3: CASSVASGYNEQFF; DNA: TGTGCCAGCAGCGTAGCTAGCGGCTACAATGAGCAGTTCTTC
size: NA; V: TRBV2; J: TRBJ1-3; D: TRBD1; CDR3: CASSPDRALSGNTIYF; DNA: TGTGCCAGCAGTCCCGACAGGGCCCTCTCTGGAAACACCATATATTTT
size: NA; V: TRBV2; J: TRBJ2-3; D: TRBD2; CDR3: CASSDSAGTSGNPDTQYF; DNA: TGTGCCAGCAGTGATAGCGCCGGGACTAGCGGCAACCCAGATACGCAGTATTTT
size: NA; V: TRBV13; J: TRBJ2-5; D: TRBD2; CDR3: CASSSRLAGSQETQYF; DNA: TGTGCCAGCAGCTCTCGACTAGCGGGGAGCCAAGAGACCCAGTACTTC
size: NA; V: TRBV6-5; J: TRBJ2-5; D: NA; CDR3: CASSYMSLGTQYF; DNA: TGTGCCAGCAGTTACATGAGTCTCGGGACCCAGTACTTC
size: NA; V: TRBV4-2; J: TRBJ2-7; D: TRBD2; CDR3: CASSQGAGSGGAKYF; DNA: TGTGCCAGCAGCCAAGGAGCCGGTAGCGGGGGCGCGAAGTACTTC
size: NA; V: TRBV27; J: TRBJ1-2; D: TRBD1; CDR3: CASSLSAMGTGVGYTF; DNA: TGTGCCAGCAGTTTATCAGCTATGGGGACAGGGGTTGGCTACACCTTC
size: NA; V: TRBV6-5; J: TRBJ1-5; D: TRBD1; CDR3: CASRASTGGNQPQHF; DNA: TGTGCCAGCAGAGCTTCGACAGGGGGGAATCAGCCCCAGCATTTT
size: once; V: TRBV5-4; J: TRBJ2-7; D: TRBD2; CDR3: CASSVGTSYEQYF; DNA: TGTGCCAGCAGCGTCGGGACTAGCTACGAGCAGTACTTC
size: NA; V: TRBV9; J: TRBJ2-7; D: TRBD2; CDR3: CASSPTAGPRPYEQYF; DNA: TGTGCCAGCAGCCCGACAGCGGGACCTCGCCCCTACGAGCAGTACTTC
size: NA; V: TRBV30; J: TRBJ1-2; D: TRBD1; CDR3: CAWTPWGGQAYGYTF; DNA: TGTGCCTGGACCCCGTGGGGGGGACAGGCTTATGGCTACACCTTC
size: NA; V: TRBV30; J: TRBJ1-4; D: NA; CDR3: CAWSVVGEKLFF; DNA: TGTGCCTGGAGTGTAGTTGGCGAAAAACTGTTTTTT
size: NA; V: TRBV11-2; J: TRBJ2-2; D: NA; CDR3: CASNFPQGNTGELFF; DNA: TGTGCCAGCAACTTCCCACAGGGAAACACCGGGGAGCTGTTTTTT
size: NA; V: TRBV7-3; J: TRBJ2-3; D: TRBD1; CDR3: CASSSGQGGTDTQYF; DNA: TGTGCCAGCAGCTCCGGACAGGGTGGCACAGATACGCAGTATTTT
size: NA; V: TRBV6-5; J: TRBJ1-4; D: NA; CDR3: CASSDAGRAEKLFF; DNA: TGTGCCAGCAGCGATGCGGGTCGTGCTGAAAAACTGTTTTTT
size: NA; V: TRBV5-4; J: TRBJ1-1; D: TRBD1; CDR3: CASSDLGGGTEAFF; DNA: TGTGCCAGCAGCGATCTAGGGGGCGGAACTGAAGCTTTCTTT
size: once; V: TRBV2; J: TRBJ1-4; D: NA; CDR3: CASSEAGGDEKLFF; DNA: TGTGCCAGCAGTGAAGCAGGGGGGGATGAAAAACTGTTTTTT
size: once; V: TRBV30; J: TRBJ2-1; D: TRBD2; CDR3: CAWSVSSGGAYNEQFF; DNA: TGTGCCTGGAGTGTATCTAGCGGGGGGGCTTACAATGAGCAGTTCTTC
size: NA; V: TRBV27; J: TRBJ2-2; D: NA; CDR3: CASGREDTGELFF; DNA: TGTGCCAGCGGGCGGGAAGACACCGGGGAGCTGTTTTTT
size: once; V: TRBV2; J: TRBJ2-7; D: TRBD2; CDR3: CASTPSGASYEQYF; DNA: TGTGCCAGCACCCCTAGCGGGGCCTCCTACGAGCAGTACTTC
size: once; V: TRBV4-1; J: TRBJ1-2; D: NA; CDR3: CASSQGDTANYGYTF; DNA: TGCGCCAGCAGCCAAGGGGACACAGCTAACTATGGCTACACCTTC
size: NA; V: TRBV7-6; J: TRBJ2-5; D: NA; CDR3: CASSLLGGETQYF; DNA: TGTGCCAGCAGCTTACTGGGAGGAGAGACCCAGTACTTC
size: NA; V: TRBV4-3; J: TRBJ1-5; D: TRBD1; CDR3: CASSRTGGQPQHF; DNA: TGCGCCAGCAGCCGGACAGGGGGGCAGCCCCAGCATTTT
size: once; V: TRBV6-5; J: TRBJ2-1; D: NA; CDR3: CASSYPTGGEYNEQFF; DNA: TGTGCCAGCAGTTACCCGACTGGCGGGGAATACAATGAGCAGTTCTTC
size: NA; V: TRBV4-2; J: TRBJ1-2; D: NA; CDR3: CASSQDRTGHLGYTF; DNA: TGTGCCAGCAGCCAAGATCGTACGGGACATCTGGGCTACACCTTC
size: NA; V: TRBV4-1; J: TRBJ2-1; D: NA; CDR3: CASSQDRGFQNEQFF; DNA: TGCGCCAGCAGCCAAGATCGTGGCTTTCAGAATGAGCAGTTCTTC
size: once; V: TRBV11-2; J: TRBJ2-5; D: TRBD2; CDR3: CASSLGTSGGETQYF; DNA: TGTGCCAGCAGCTTAGGGACTAGCGGGGGTGAGACCCAGTACTTC
size: NA; V: TRBV4-2; J: TRBJ2-5; D: NA; CDR3: CASSQEKSGGLQETQYF; DNA: TGTGCCAGCAGCCAAGAAAAGTCGGGGGGCCTTCAAGAGACCCAGTACTTC
size: NA; V: TRBV6-1; J: TRBJ2-3; D: TRBD2; CDR3: CASSVGWSGGSTDTQYF; DNA: TGTGCCAGCAGTGTGGGTTGGAGCGGGGGGAGCACAGATACGCAGTATTTT
size: NA; V: TRBV30; J: TRBJ1-5; D: NA; CDR3: CAWSYGSGGNQPQHF; DNA: TGTGCCTGGAGTTACGGGTCGGGGGGCAATCAGCCCCAGCATTTT
size: NA; V: TRBV7-9; J: TRBJ1-3; D: TRBD1; CDR3: CASSTPDRATGNTIYF; DNA: TGTGCCAGCAGCACCCCGGACAGGGCTACTGGAAACACCATATATTTT
size: once; V: TRBV27; J: TRBJ2-1; D: TRBD2; CDR3: CASSLLGVAGVSYNEQFF; DNA: TGTGCCAGCAGTTTATTGGGGGTAGCGGGGGTTTCCTACAATGAGCAGTTCTTC
size: NA; V: TRBV6-1; J: TRBJ1-5; D: TRBD1; CDR3: CASSEARGEPPQHF; DNA: TGTGCCAGCAGTGAAGCCAGGGGGGAGCCCCCCCAGCATTTT
size: NA; V: TRBV9; J: TRBJ2-1; D: NA; CDR3: CASSVARGRHRDEQFF; DNA: TGTGCCAGCAGCGTAGCTCGGGGGAGACATCGGGATGAGCAGTTCTTC